This T cell receptor (beta chain) derives from a study of blood T cell repertoires in COVID-19. Study information: There were acute and convalescent COVID-19 samples, and they came from the United States, Italy and Spain. From T cells, B-cell-depleted T cells, or PBMCs came the material, which was cDNA or gDNA.

Germline-derived CDR1 and CDR2 are MNHEY and SVGEGT. Trimming cost V 6 bases and J 6 bases; bases outside gene matches: 9. CDR3 length: 14 residues. Profiling relied on immunoSEQ multiplex PCR, and the TCRdb table lists in-frame clones only, not all of them. The top ten clones hold about a sixth of a sample with roughly 250,000 clones, 65% to 85% of them seen once. The sequenced sample was peripheral blood. This sequence joins TRBV6-2 or TRBV6-3 and TRBJ2-7; 9 bases are shared with TRBD2. This receptor was obtained from a person in their 70s with COVID-19, enrolled during active disease. DNA of the CDR3: TGTGCCAGCAGCGTCCTAGCGGGAAGGGGCGAGCAGTACTTC. This gives the protein CASSVLAGRGEQYF.